These 21 T cell receptor beta chains share one sample of origin, sequenced in a study of T cells in Graves' hyperthyroidism and ophthalmopathy. RNA transcripts gave rise to amplified TCR beta CDR3 regions. The HTBI primer set was used in a first-round RT-PCR of the TCR CDR3. TCRdb reprocessed the multiplex PCR reads with MiXCR, giving one entry per CDR3 protein. The table records 600,000 to 700,000 distinct CDR3 sequences, just under 45% of them present only once. Source material: peripheral blood or thyroid tissue (not recorded which). The receptors here all came from an adult man with Graves' disease, either hyperthyroidism or ophthalmopathy (not recorded which).

The CDR3 nucleotides read TGTGCCAGCAGCTTCAATTCCAATGAGCAGTTCTTC. Protein: CASSFNSNEQFF. The J gene is TRBJ2-7, the V gene TRBV7-8; no reliable D call. The J call may be incorrect, as the DNA end agrees better with TRBJ2-1. This CDR3 has 12 residues. Germline V gene data show CDR1 as SGHVS and CDR2 as FQNEAQ.

The chain links TRBV5-6 to TRBJ1-5; 11 positions agree with TRBD1. The J segment lost 2 bases and the V segment lost 5 bases, leaving 6 bases of the junction unmatched. This CDR3 is built from 16 residues. Germline-derived CDR1 and CDR2 are SGHDT and YYEEEE. The CDR3 DNA reads as TGTGCCAGCAGTTGGACAGGGGGCTTTGGCAATCAGCCCCAGCATTTT. Its translation is CASSWTGGFGNQPQHF.

The CDR3 region has the DNA TGTGCCAGCAGTGATGGACCTAATGAAAAACTGTTTTTT. Protein product: CASSDGPNEKLFF. The rearrangement links TRBV2 to TRBJ1-4; D gene uncertain. Germline CDR1 and CDR2: SNHLY and FYNNEI. CDR3 length: 13 amino acids. Trimming stripped 3 bases from V and 3 bases from J, with 5 bases between.

As DNA, the CDR3 is TGTGCCAGCAGCCGCAGGGGGACAGGCGAGGGAGGCTACACCTTC. Translation gives CASSRRGTGEGGYTF. This chain connects TRBV5-4 to TRBJ1-2; 8 bases fit TRBD1. The V segment lost 4 bases and the J segment 8 bases; nucleotides outside the gene matches: 13. The CDR3 is 15 amino acids. Looked up from germline, CDR1 is SGHNT and CDR2 is YYREEE (reference sequence).

This clonotype showed up just a few times. The chain links TRBV6-5 to TRBJ2-2; 11 bases fit TRBD2. Germline values: CDR1 MNHEY, CDR2 SVGAGI. The CDR3 length is 17 residues. J was trimmed by 3 bases and V by 4 bases; bases with no gene match: 7. The CDR3 sequence: CASSLPRLAGHTGELFF. The CDR3 DNA is TGTGCCAGCAGTTTACCCCGACTAGCGGGACACACCGGGGAGCTGTTTTTT.

This clonotype was detected only a few times. The rearrangement links TRBV12-3 or TRBV12-4 to TRBJ1-2; D ambiguous. With 4 bases removed from V and 0 bases from J, the gap between germline ends came to 12 bases. This CDR3 has 15 amino acids. CDR3 in amino acids: CASSYTAIANYGYTF. CDR3 nucleotide sequence: TGTGCCAGCAGTTATACAGCTATAGCTAACTATGGCTACACCTTC.

This clonotype was found a few times. V gene TRBV2 combines with J gene TRBJ1-1; D unresolved. CDR1 is SNHLY, CDR2 FYNNEI, per germline. This CDR3 is built from 13 residues. The V end lost 3 bases, the J end lost 2 bases, and 7 bases lay between the germline ends. This CDR3 reads CASSERSNTEAFF. The CDR3, as DNA: TGTGCCAGCAGTGAGCGGTCTAACACTGAAGCTTTCTTT.

This clonotype was counted between two and nine times. The chain recombines TRBV7-2 with TRBJ1-1, with D possibly matching TRBD1 (6 bases). V lost 3 bases, J lost 1 base, and 15 bases lay in between. CDR1 is SGHTA and CDR2 is FQGNSA in the germline V gene. The CDR3 runs to 16 residues. The DNA of the CDR3 is TGTGCCAGCAGCTTGGGGGCTTTGAGAGAGAACACTGAAGCTTTCTTT. This codes for CASSLGALRENTEAFF.

This clonotype was found a few times. The DNA for the CDR3 is TGTGCCAGCGGACAGACTAGCAATCAGCCCCAGCATTTT. It specifies CASGQTSNQPQHF. V and J are TRBV6-5 and TRBJ1-5, with D tentatively TRBD1 (6 bases). V lost 8 bases and J 0 bases, leaving 8 bases between the germline ends. Germline V CDR1 and CDR2: MNHEY, SVGAGI. CDR3 length equals 13 residues.

This clonotype was detected many times. The chain combines TRBV24-1 with TRBJ1-5, with a weak D call TRBD1 (6 bases). CDR3 length: 13 amino acids. V was clipped by 7 bases and J by 4 bases, with 10 bases between them. Looked up from germline, CDR1 is KGHDR and CDR2 is SFDVKD. CDR3 nucleotide sequence: TGTGCCACCAGACAGGGTTTAAATCAGCCCCAGCATTTT. Protein product: CATRQGLNQPQHF.

V and J are TRBV7-4 and TRBJ2-5, with D perhaps TRBD1 or TRBD2 (5 bases each). This CDR3 is built from 16 residues. In germline, CDR1 is SGHVT, CDR2 SQSDAQ. Deletions cut 3 bases from V and 4 bases from J, with 18 bases between. The DNA for the CDR3 is TGTGCCAGCAGCTTTGAGGGGCCTAGGGTGGCAGAGACCCAGTACTTC. Its translation: CASSFEGPRVAETQYF.

As DNA, the CDR3 is TGTGCCAGCAGCTTAGCAGGGTGGAATCAGCCCCAGCATTTT. Translated: CASSLAGWNQPQHF. The chain links TRBV7-9 to TRBJ1-5; D gene unclear. Germline V gives CDR1 SEHNR, CDR2 FQNEAQ (reference sequence). The CDR3 loop spans 14 amino acids. Trimming cost V 0 bases and J 4 bases, with 7 bases left between them.

J is TRBJ1-1 and V is TRBV7-8, with D hard to call. Trimming cost V 3 bases and J 0 bases, with 8 bases left between them. The CDR3 has 14 amino acids. The germline V gene encodes CDR1 SGHVS and CDR2 FQNEAQ. CDR3 bases: TGTGCCAGCAGCTTTTCATCTATGAACACTGAAGCTTTCTTT. Translated, it gives CASSFSSMNTEAFF.

The chain combines TRBV7-9 with TRBJ1-1, with 8 bases fitting TRBD1. Trimming at V came to 5 bases and at J to 1 base, leaving 6 bases not matched to a gene. The CDR3 sequence is 15 residues long. CDR1 is SEHNR, CDR2 FQNEAQ, per germline (reference sequence). The CDR3 DNA reads as TGTGCCAGCAGCACGGGGGACAGGTCGAACACTGAAGCTTTCTTT. It yields the protein CASSTGDRSNTEAFF.

This clonotype came up many times. This rearrangement joins TRBV6-1 to TRBJ1-2, with TRBD1 identical over 7 bases. Germline-derived CDR1 and CDR2 are MNHNS and SASEGT. The J segment lost 8 bases and the V segment lost 0 bases, leaving 3 bases of the junction unmatched. This CDR3 has 13 residues. CDR3 sequence (DNA): TGTGCCAGCAGTGAAGCCGACAGGGACGGCTACACCTTC. Translated: CASSEADRDGYTF.

Worth noting for this clonotype: The CDR3 ends on some other residue instead of the conserved phenylalanine or tryptophan, so this is likely a read error. The DNA is left out, because the CDR3 cannot be placed on it with certainty; the CDR3 is given as TCRdb lists it. The CDR3 here is CASSEQGV. The V and J genes are TRBV2 and TRBJ1-3; the table's D call, TRBD1, has no DNA check behind it. Both ends counted, the CDR3 spans 8 residues. The V gene's germline CDR1 is SNHLY and CDR2 FYNNEI.

This clonotype was recorded a few times. The chain employs TRBV7-4 and TRBJ1-3; 8 bases fit TRBD1. The V segment lost 6 bases and the J segment 7 bases; nucleotides outside the gene matches: 20. The CDR3 sequence is 18 residues long. CDR1 is SGHVT, CDR2 SQSDAQ, per germline. In DNA form, the CDR3 reads TGTGCCAGCAGGGGGGATACACGGACAGGGCGCCAATGGAACACCATATATTTT. Amino acids: CASRGDTRTGRQWNTIYF.

This clonotype occurred once. This chain uses TRBV29-1 with TRBJ2-7; 9 positions match TRBD1. Germline CDR1 is SQVTM and CDR2 is ANQGSEA. This CDR3 has 12 residues. With 6 bases clipped from V and 5 bases from J, the junction kept 5 bases outside the gene matches. For the CDR3, the DNA is TGCAGCGTAGGGACAGGGATCCACGAGCAGTACTTC. Protein sequence: CSVGTGIHEQYF.

This clonotype came up many times. This chain links TRBV20-1 with TRBJ1-3, with D possibly being TRBD1 (6 bases). Trimming removed 3 bases at V and 2 bases at J, with 14 bases between. The CDR3 sequence is 15 residues long. Germline CDR1 DFQATT, CDR2 SNEGSKA (reference sequence). CDR3 protein: CSASSADSPGNTIYF. The CDR3 DNA sequence: TGCAGTGCTAGCTCAGCGGACAGTCCTGGAAACACCATATATTTT.

The chain links TRBV29-1 to TRBJ1-5; 7 bases match TRBD1. Germline-derived CDR1 and CDR2 are SQVTM and ANQGSEA. This CDR3 has 14 amino acids. Trimming took 6 bases from V and 8 from J; bases not matched to a gene: 13. The chain's CDR3 is CSVDRDGQKEPQHF. The CDR3 bases are TGCAGCGTAGACAGGGACGGGCAAAAGGAGCCCCAGCATTTT.

This clonotype was counted at least ten times. V and J are TRBV25-1 and TRBJ2-2, with 11 bases matching TRBD1. Germline-derived CDR1 and CDR2 are MGHDK and SYGVNS. Trimming took 8 bases from V and 3 from J; bases not matched to a gene: 11. The CDR3 runs to 17 residues. The CDR3 DNA follows: TGTGCCAGCGAGTGGACAGGGGGCGTGTTTGACACCGGGGAGCTGTTTTTT. Amino acid sequence: CASEWTGGVFDTGELFF.